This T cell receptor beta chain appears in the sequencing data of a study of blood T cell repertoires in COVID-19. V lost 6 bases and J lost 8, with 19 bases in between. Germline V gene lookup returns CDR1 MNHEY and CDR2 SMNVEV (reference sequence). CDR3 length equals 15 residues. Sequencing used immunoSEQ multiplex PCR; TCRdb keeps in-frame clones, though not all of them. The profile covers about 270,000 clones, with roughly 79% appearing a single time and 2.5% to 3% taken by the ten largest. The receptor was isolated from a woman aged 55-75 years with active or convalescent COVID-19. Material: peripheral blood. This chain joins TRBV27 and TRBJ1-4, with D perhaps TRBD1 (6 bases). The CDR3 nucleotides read TGTGCCAGCAGACCTAATGGGCGGGGGGCGGAAAAACTGTTTTTT. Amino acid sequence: CASRPNGRGAEKLFF.